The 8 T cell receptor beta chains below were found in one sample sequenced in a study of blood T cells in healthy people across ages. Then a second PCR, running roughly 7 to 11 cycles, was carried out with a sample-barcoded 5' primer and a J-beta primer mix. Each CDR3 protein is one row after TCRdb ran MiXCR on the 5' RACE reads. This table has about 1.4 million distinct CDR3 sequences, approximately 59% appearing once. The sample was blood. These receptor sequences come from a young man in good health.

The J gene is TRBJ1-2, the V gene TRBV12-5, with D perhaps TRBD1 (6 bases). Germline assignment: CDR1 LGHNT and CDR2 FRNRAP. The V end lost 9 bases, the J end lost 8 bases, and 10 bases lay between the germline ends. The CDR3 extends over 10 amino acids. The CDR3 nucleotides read TGTGCTAGCCTGGGGGCGGGCTACACCTTC. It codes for CASLGAGYTF.

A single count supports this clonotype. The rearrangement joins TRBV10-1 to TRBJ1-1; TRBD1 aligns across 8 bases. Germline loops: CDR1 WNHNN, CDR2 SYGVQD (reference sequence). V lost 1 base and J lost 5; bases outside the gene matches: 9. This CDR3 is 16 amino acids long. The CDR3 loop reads CASSELGGTGGTEAFF. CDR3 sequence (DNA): TGCGCCAGCAGTGAGTTAGGCGGGACAGGTGGGACTGAAGCTTTCTTT.

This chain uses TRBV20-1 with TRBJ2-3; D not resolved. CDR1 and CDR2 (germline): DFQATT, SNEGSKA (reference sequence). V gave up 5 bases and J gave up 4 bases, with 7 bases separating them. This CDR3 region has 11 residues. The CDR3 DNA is TGCAGTGCTCCCTTTCCAGATACGCAGTATTTT. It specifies CSAPFPDTQYF.

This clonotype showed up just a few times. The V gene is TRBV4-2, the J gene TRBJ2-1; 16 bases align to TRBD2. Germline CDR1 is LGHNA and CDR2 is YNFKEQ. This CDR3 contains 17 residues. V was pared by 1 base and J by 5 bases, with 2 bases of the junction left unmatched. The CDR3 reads CASSQAGLAGGHNEQFF. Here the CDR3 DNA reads TGTGCCAGCAGCCAAGCGGGACTAGCGGGAGGGCACAATGAGCAGTTCTTC.

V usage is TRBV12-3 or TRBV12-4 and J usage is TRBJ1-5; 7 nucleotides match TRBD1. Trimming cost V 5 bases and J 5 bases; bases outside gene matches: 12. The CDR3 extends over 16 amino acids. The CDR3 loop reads CASSPRQGWGDQPQHF. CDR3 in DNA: TGTGCCAGCAGTCCACGACAGGGTTGGGGAGATCAGCCCCAGCATTTT.

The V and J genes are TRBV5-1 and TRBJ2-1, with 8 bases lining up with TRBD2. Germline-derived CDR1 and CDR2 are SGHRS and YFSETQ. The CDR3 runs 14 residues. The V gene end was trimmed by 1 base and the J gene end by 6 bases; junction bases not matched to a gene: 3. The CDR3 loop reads CASSLRLASNEQFF. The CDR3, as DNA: TGCGCCAGCAGCTTGCGACTAGCGTCCAATGAGCAGTTCTTC.

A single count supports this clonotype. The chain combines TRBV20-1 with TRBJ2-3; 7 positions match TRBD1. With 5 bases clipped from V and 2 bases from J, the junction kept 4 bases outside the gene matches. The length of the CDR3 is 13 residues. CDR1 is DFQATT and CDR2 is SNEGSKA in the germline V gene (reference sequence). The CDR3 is CSAYTGVTDTQYF. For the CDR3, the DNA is TGCAGTGCTTACACAGGGGTCACAGATACGCAGTATTTT.

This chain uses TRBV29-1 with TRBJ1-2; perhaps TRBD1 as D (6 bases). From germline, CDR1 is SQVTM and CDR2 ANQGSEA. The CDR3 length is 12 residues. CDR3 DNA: TGCTGCGCCTGGGACACGAACTATGGCTACACCTTC. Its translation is CCAWDTNYGYTF.